This T cell receptor (beta chain) was identified in a study of blood T cells in healthy people across ages. The authors ran a second PCR of about 6 to 11 cycles using a sample-barcoded 5' primer and a J-beta primer mix. TCRdb re-called the 5' RACE reads through MiXCR, storing one row per CDR3 protein. Of about 780,000 distinct CDR3 sequences listed, about 46% are singletons. This clonotype has only a few counts. The origin of this receptor is a man older than 75 in good health. Sequencing used blood.

The CDR3 here is CASSQSTPTSDEQFF. The CDR3 nucleotides read TGCGCCAGCAGCCAGTCCACCCCAACTAGTGATGAGCAGTTCTTC. The rearrangement links TRBV4-3 to TRBJ2-1, with D possibly matching TRBD2 (5 bases). The CDR3 is 15 residues long. CDR1 and CDR2 (germline): LGHNA, YSLEER. Trimming pared 3 bases from V and 8 bases from J, leaving 17 bases between.